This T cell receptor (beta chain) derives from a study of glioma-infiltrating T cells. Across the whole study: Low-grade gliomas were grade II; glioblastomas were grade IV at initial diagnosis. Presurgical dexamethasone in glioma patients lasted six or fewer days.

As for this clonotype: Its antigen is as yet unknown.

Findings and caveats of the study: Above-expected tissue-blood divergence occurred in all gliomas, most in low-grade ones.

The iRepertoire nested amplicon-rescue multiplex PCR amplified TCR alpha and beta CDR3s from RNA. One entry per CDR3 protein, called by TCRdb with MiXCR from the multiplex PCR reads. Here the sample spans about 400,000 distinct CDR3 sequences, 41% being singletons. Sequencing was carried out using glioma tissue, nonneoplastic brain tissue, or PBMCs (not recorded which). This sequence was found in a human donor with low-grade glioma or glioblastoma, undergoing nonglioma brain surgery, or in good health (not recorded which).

In nucleotides, the CDR3 is TGCAGTGCTAAGTTACAAGCGAACACTGAAGCTTTCTTT. It encodes CSAKLQANTEAFF. The chain couples TRBV20-1 to TRBJ1-1, with D hard to call. V lost 4 bases and J lost 1, with 10 bases in between. Germline CDR1 DFQATT, CDR2 SNEGSKA (reference sequence). The CDR3 loop spans 13 amino acids.